This is a list of T cell receptor beta chains from one sample in a study of response to subunit inactivated influenza vaccine. TCRdb analysed the RT-PCR reads with MiXCR anew, one entry per CDR3 protein. The data contain 500,000 to 600,000 distinct CDR3 sequences, 12% to 15% of them singletons. The sequences come from PBMCs from blood, collected about 11 days after vaccination. The origin of the receptors is a man aged 50-59 years who received an inactivated influenza vaccine. CDR3s include the opening cysteine and the closing phenylalanine or tryptophan. A D gene is named only where the DNA matches it firmly. Size is stated for part of the rows, as once, few or many counts, or as a class when the clone is expanded.

V	length	J	size	D	CDR3	DNA
TRBV5-4	16	TRBJ1-5	few	NA	CASSLGPSGSNQPQHF	TGTGCCAGCAGCTTGGGGCCTTCAGGCTCCAATCAGCCCCAGCATTTT
TRBV6-2/TRBV6-3	15	TRBJ1-2	few	TRBD1	CASRNRDSFPYGYTF	TGTGCCAGCAGAAACCGGGACAGCTTCCCCTATGGCTACACCTTC
TRBV5-1	15	TRBJ1-1	NA	TRBD1	CASSLASGGGSEAFF	TGCGCCAGCAGCTTGGCGTCAGGGGGAGGATCTGAAGCTTTCTTT
TRBV20-1	12	TRBJ1-4	few	NA	CSAPGPNEKLFF	TGCAGTGCTCCAGGACCTAATGAAAAACTGTTTTTT
TRBV18	12	TRBJ1-1	NA	NA	CASSPDPREAFF	TGTGCCAGCTCACCAGATCCCAGGGAAGCTTTCTTT
TRBV27	14	TRBJ2-7	NA	NA	CASSHTGGVNEQYF	TGTGCCAGCAGTCACACAGGGGGGGTGAACGAGCAGTACTTC
TRBV27	17	TRBJ1-2	many	NA	CASSLRPDTPRNYGYTF	TGTGCCAGCAGTCTCAGGCCGGACACCCCCCGTAATTATGGCTACACCTTC
TRBV10-3	15	TRBJ2-3	few	NA	CAISHDLTSTDTQYF	TGTGCCATCAGCCACGACCTAACTAGCACAGATACGCAGTATTTT
TRBV11-2	17	TRBJ2-1	NA	TRBD2	CASSLEWPGGIRNEQFF	TGTGCCAGCAGCTTAGAATGGCCGGGGGGGATAAGAAATGAGCAGTTCTTC
TRBV20-1	15	TRBJ2-7	NA	NA	CSARSGLIHPYEQYF	TGCAGTGCACGATCCGGTCTGATTCACCCCTACGAGCAGTACTTC
TRBV7-2	17	TRBJ2-7	few	TRBD2	CASSLVSASGGSYEQYF	TGTGCCAGCAGCTTAGTGTCTGCTAGCGGGGGATCCTACGAGCAGTACTTC
TRBV7-2	16	TRBJ2-1	NA	TRBD2	CASSVTSGRAGNEQFF	TGTGCCAGCAGCGTGACTAGCGGGAGGGCAGGCAATGAGCAGTTCTTC
TRBV7-4	19	TRBJ2-2	NA	TRBD2	CASSCSTTSGRQNTGELFF	TGTGCCAGCAGCTGCTCCACGACTAGCGGGAGGCAGAACACCGGGGAGCTGTTTTTT
TRBV28	14	TRBJ1-4	NA	NA	CASSPGAGYEKLFF	TGTGCCAGCAGTCCCGGAGCGGGGTACGAAAAACTGTTTTTT
TRBV25-1	16	TRBJ1-2	few	NA	CASSEWGRDRLHGYTF	TGTGCCAGCAGTGAATGGGGGCGGGATCGCCTACATGGCTACACCTTC
TRBV4-2	15	TRBJ2-2	NA	NA	CASSQALANTGELFF	TGTGCCAGCAGCCAAGCTCTAGCCAACACCGGGGAGCTGTTTTTT
TRBV20-1	12	TRBJ1-1	NA	TRBD1	CSAITGGTEAFF	TGCAGTGCTATTACAGGGGGCACTGAAGCTTTCTTT
TRBV5-1	16	TRBJ2-6	few	TRBD1	CASSLAQGAGANVLTF	TGCGCCAGCAGCTTGGCCCAGGGGGCTGGGGCCAACGTCCTGACTTTC
TRBV7-9	16	TRBJ1-6	many	TRBD1	CASSSLGQGINSPLHF	TGTGCCAGCAGCTCCCTTGGACAGGGCATTAATTCACCCCTCCACTTT
TRBV20-1	12	TRBJ2-7	few	NA	CSARALAGRLNF	TGCAGTGCTAGAGCCCTCGCGGGCCGGCTTAACTTC
TRBV6-1	12	TRBJ2-5	NA	TRBD1	CASSAEGQVQYF	TGTGCCAGCAGTGCCGAGGGACAGGTCCAGTACTTC
TRBV28	15	TRBJ2-1	few	TRBD2	CASRAGGGTANEQFF	TGTGCCAGCAGAGCGGGAGGGGGGACGGCCAATGAGCAGTTCTTC
TRBV27	16	TRBJ2-7	NA	TRBD2	CASSLRLAGGYYEQYF	TGTGCCAGCAGTTTAAGGCTAGCGGGAGGATACTACGAGCAGTACTTC
TRBV5-6	15	TRBJ2-7	few	TRBD1	CASTLVGQGVYEQYF	TGTGCCAGCACCCTGGTTGGACAGGGGGTCTACGAGCAGTACTTC
TRBV6-1	14	TRBJ1-2	few	NA	CASSEVGGAYGYTF	TGTGCCAGCAGTGAAGTGGGGGGCGCCTATGGCTACACCTTC
TRBV5-1	14	TRBJ2-7	few	NA	CASSLGPENYEQYF	TGCGCCAGCAGCTTAGGTCCCGAGAACTACGAGCAGTACTTC
TRBV28	15	TRBJ2-5	few	NA	CASSSPQWLQETQYF	TGTGCCAGCAGTTCCCCACAGTGGCTCCAAGAGACCCAGTACTTC
TRBV7-9	14	TRBJ1-2	NA	NA	CASSRTDSSYGYTF	TGTGCCAGCTCTCGGACAGACTCCTCGTATGGCTACACCTTC
TRBV5-1	14	TRBJ2-7	many	TRBD2	CASSLLSGGYEQYF	TGCGCCAGCAGCTTGTTGTCGGGGGGCTACGAGCAGTACTTC
TRBV9	18	TRBJ2-7	few	TRBD2	CASSPRGLAGGGTYEQYF	TGTGCCAGCAGCCCTCGGGGGCTAGCGGGAGGTGGGACCTACGAGCAGTACTTC
TRBV12-3/TRBV12-4	11	TRBJ2-1	NA	NA	CASSLKSEQFF	TGTGCCAGCAGTTTGAAGAGTGAGCAGTTCTTC
TRBV10-1	14	TRBJ2-7	NA	NA	CASSTGREIYEQYF	TGCGCCAGCAGCACCGGACGAGAGATTTACGAGCAGTACTTC
TRBV20-1	15	TRBJ1-2	NA	NA	CSARGSGRINYGYTF	TGCAGTGCTAGAGGATCGGGGCGGATTAACTATGGCTACACCTTC
TRBV20-1	13	TRBJ2-7	NA	TRBD1	CSARQGFSYEQYF	TGCAGTGCTCGACAGGGGTTTTCCTACGAGCAGTACTTC
TRBV3-1	18	TRBJ2-3	NA	TRBD2	CASSQVLLAVKSTDTQYF	TGTGCCAGCAGCCAAGTCCTACTAGCGGTAAAGAGCACAGATACGCAGTATTTT
TRBV20-1	13	TRBJ2-7	NA	TRBD1	CSAPRDRVSEQYF	TGCAGTGCGCCCCGGGACAGGGTTTCCGAGCAGTACTTC
TRBV5-6	15	TRBJ2-1	NA	NA	CASSLSASFRVEQFF	TGTGCCAGCAGCTTGTCGGCTAGTTTCAGGGTTGAGCAGTTCTTC
TRBV15	19	TRBJ2-3	NA	NA	CATSRDLTPGPEPRGTQYF	TGTGCCACCAGCAGAGACCTTACTCCGGGGCCGGAGCCTCGGGGTACGCAGTATTTT
TRBV7-2	15	TRBJ2-5	once	NA	CASSYRRGPQETQYF	TGTGCCAGCAGCTACCGGCGGGGCCCGCAAGAGACCCAGTACTTC
TRBV5-6	15	TRBJ2-2	NA	TRBD1	CASSRDRGTTGELFF	TGTGCCAGCAGCAGGGACAGGGGGACGACCGGGGAGCTGTTTTTT
TRBV12-3/TRBV12-4	13	TRBJ1-2	few	NA	CASSFQQNYGYTF	TGTGCCAGCAGTTTCCAACAGAACTATGGCTACACCTTC
TRBV6-1	16	TRBJ2-7	many	TRBD1	CASSVGGTGASYEQYF	TGTGCCAGCAGTGTAGGCGGGACAGGGGCCTCCTACGAGCAGTACTTC
TRBV6-1	14	TRBJ2-7	NA	TRBD2	CASSDGGGTYEQYF	TGTGCCAGCAGCGACGGGGGGGGGACCTACGAGCAGTACTTC
TRBV2	14	TRBJ1-1	many	NA	CASSVRRMNTEAFF	TGTGCCAGCAGCGTCCGCAGGATGAACACTGAAGCTTTCTTT
TRBV28	15	TRBJ2-7	few	NA	CASSTPGSRKYEQYF	TGTGCCAGCAGTACTCCGGGATCAAGGAAGTACGAGCAGTACTTC
TRBV11-2	15	TRBJ1-4	NA	NA	CASSLRWATNEKLFF	TGTGCCAGCAGCTTACGGTGGGCAACTAATGAAAAACTGTTTTTT
TRBV5-1	14	TRBJ2-3	few	TRBD2	CASRPAPGGDTQYF	TGCGCCAGCAGGCCGGCGCCCGGGGGGGATACGCAGTATTTT
TRBV24-1	15	TRBJ2-3	NA	NA	CATSGGRPLTDTQYF	TGTGCCACCAGCGGGGGAAGGCCCCTCACAGATACGCAGTATTTT
TRBV5-6	15	TRBJ2-2	NA	NA	CASSSTTVRTGELFF	TGTGCCAGCAGCTCGACCACGGTTCGCACCGGGGAGCTGTTTTTT
TRBV6-2/TRBV6-3	17	TRBJ1-1	NA	TRBD1	CASRHPGTGGMNTEAFF	TGTGCCAGCAGGCACCCCGGGACAGGGGGGATGAACACTGAAGCTTTCTTT
TRBV5-1	15	TRBJ1-2	few	NA	CASSFTGRRDYGYTF	TGCGCCAGCAGCTTTACAGGGCGAAGAGACTATGGCTACACCTTC
TRBV20-1	14	TRBJ2-1	few	NA	CSAKAEGPYNEQFF	TGCAGTGCTAAAGCGGAGGGCCCCTACAATGAGCAGTTCTTC